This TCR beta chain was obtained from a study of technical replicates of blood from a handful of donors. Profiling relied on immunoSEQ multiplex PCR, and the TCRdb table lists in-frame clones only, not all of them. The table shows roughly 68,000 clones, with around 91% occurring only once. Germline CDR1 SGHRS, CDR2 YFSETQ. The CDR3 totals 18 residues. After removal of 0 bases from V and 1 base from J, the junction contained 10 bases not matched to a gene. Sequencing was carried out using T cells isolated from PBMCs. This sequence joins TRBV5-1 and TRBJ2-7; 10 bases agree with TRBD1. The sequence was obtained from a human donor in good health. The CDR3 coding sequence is TGCGCCAGCAGCTTGGGTCTGTCCGGGACAGGGGCGTCCTACGAGCAGTACTTC. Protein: CASSLGLSGTGASYEQYF.